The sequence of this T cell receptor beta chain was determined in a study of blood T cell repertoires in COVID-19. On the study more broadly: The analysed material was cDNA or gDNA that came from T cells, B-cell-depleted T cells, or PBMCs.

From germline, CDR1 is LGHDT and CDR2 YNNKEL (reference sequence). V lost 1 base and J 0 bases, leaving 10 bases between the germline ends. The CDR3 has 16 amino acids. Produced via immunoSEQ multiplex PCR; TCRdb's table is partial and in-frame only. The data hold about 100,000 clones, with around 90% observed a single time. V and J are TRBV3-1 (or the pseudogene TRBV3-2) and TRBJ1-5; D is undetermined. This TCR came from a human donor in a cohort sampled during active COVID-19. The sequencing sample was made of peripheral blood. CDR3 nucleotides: TGTGCCAGCAGCCAAGGGGTACAGACTAGCAATCAGCCCCAGCATTTT. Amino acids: CASSQGVQTSNQPQHF.